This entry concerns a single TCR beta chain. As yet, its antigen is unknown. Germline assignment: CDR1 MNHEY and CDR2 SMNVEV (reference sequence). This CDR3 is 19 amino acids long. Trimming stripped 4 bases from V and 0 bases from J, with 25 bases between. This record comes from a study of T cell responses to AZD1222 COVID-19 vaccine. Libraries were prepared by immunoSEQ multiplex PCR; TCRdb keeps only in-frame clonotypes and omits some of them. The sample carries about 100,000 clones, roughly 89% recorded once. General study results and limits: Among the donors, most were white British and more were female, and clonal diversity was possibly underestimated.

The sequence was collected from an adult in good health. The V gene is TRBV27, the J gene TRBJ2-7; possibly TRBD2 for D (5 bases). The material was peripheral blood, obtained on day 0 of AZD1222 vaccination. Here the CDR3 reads CASSSRSRGMRPSSYEQYF. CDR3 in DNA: TGTGCCAGCAGTTCTAGATCCCGAGGGATGCGTCCAAGCTCCTACGAGCAGTACTTC.